This TCR beta chain was captured in a study of tacrolimus-resistant gene-edited T cells for transplant recipients (dated by TCRdb to about 2020). In terms of the full investigation: TCRbeta sequencing compared clonality and clone numbers between expanded FKBP12 knockout and unedited CMV-specific T cell products. As a safety check, repertoire sequencing was used to rule out clonal outgrowth driven by transformation after gene editing. Sequencing covered a couple of donors, and each donor provided one unedited and one FKBP12 knockout CMV-specific T cell product. Results the study describes overall, beyond this receptor: Repertoires from different donors showed no Morisita similarity, whereas knockout and unedited products from the same donor showed high similarity. Repertoire comparisons (Figure 5) were based on n = 2. According to the authors' conclusion, gene editing neither drastically skewed the TCRbeta repertoire nor caused excessive clonal expansion. Clonality, top-10 clone read coverage, and total clone numbers were comparable between knockout and unedited products.

This clone is described as medium-sized (0.01 to 0.1%). Per-base qualities were not stored, and no clone one base away is much larger. The germline V gene specifies MNHEY as CDR1 and SVGAGI as CDR2. The CDR3 goes from the cysteine to the phenylalanine over 11 residues. The CDR3 DNA has 33 bases and is translated from base 1. At the junction V is shortened by 5 bases and J by 8 bases, with 7 bases in between. Genomic DNA was used for TCRbeta sequencing, which was performed through the immunoSEQ service. The source study handled its data this way. Repertoires were analyzed with immunoSEQ ANALYZER 3.0, computing Morisita similarity, clonality, top-10 clone coverage and total clone counts. Clonality was put on a scale on which 1 meant a monoclonal product and lower values meant a more diverse product. TCRdb mirrors the immuneACCESS table, restricted to in-frame sequences. Some clones are absent from its copies; in checked studies, under half trace to an unresolved V gene, and the reason for the others is unknown. Clone size and the V and J calls come from that table; the DNA yielded D and trimming. The sample table shows several hundred clones, and roughly 40% are seen once. The ten largest make up around four fifths of the sample.

The treatment or condition label on this specimen signifies: CRISPR-Cas9 RNP knockout of FKBP12 using synthetic sgRNA#2. Before enrichment with an IFNgamma secretion assay kit, PBMCs were stimulated for 6 to 7 hours with overlapping CMV pp65 and IE-1 peptide pools. On day 7, FKBP12 knockout was carried out by electroporation of Cas9 ribonucleoprotein with an Amaxa 4D-Nucleofector. Enriched CMV-specific T cells were expanded in culture with recombinant human IL-7 and IL-15. Before being cryopreserved, the T cell products spent 20 to 25 days in culture. After activation, IFNgamma secretion was used to enrich CMV-specific T cells from PBMCs. Ribonucleoprotein complexes contained recombinant Streptococcus pyogenes Cas9 protein precomplexed with FKBP12-specific sgRNA. Synthetic sgRNA#2 was selected for subsequent experiments as the most effective, GMP-preferred guide.

This receptor was identified in a human donor in good health, a blood donor. The material sequenced was a CMV-specific product grown in culture, taken from cells with FKBP12 knockout. The cell subset or site label corresponds to: expanded CMV-specific T cell product isolated by IFNgamma secretion after CMV peptide stimulation. The rearranged segments are TRBV6-5 and TRBJ1-5, with no reliable assignment of the D segment. CDR3 loop: CASSRTEPQHF. DNA sequence: TGTGCCAGCAGTAGGACGGAGCCCCAGCATTTT.